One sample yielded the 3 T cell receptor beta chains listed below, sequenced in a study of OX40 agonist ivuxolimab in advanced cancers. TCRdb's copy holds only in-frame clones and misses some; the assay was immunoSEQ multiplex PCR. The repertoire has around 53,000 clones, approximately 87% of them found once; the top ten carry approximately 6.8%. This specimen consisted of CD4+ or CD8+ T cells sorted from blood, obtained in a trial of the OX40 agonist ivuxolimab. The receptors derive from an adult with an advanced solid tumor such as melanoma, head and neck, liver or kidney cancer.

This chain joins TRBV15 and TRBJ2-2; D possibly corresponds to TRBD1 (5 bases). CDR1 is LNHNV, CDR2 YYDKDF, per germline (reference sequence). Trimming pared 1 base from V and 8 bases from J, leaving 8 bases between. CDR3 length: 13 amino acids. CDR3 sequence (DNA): TGTGCCACCAGCAGAGTCAGGGCTGGGGAGCTGTTTTTT. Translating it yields CATSRVRAGELFF.

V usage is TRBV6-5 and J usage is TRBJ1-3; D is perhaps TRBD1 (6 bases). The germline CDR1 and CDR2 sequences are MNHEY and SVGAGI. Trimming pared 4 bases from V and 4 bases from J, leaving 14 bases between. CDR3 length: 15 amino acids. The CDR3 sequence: CASSWDIPWGNTIYF. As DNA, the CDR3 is TGTGCCAGCAGTTGGGACATTCCCTGGGGAAACACCATATATTTT.

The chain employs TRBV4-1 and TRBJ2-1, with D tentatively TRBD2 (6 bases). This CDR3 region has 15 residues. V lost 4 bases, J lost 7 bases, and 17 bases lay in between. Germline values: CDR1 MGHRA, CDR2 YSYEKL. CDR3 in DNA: TGCGCCAGCAGCCCCCAAGGAGTTCGGGGGAATGAGCAGTTCTTC. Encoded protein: CASSPQGVRGNEQFF.